The clone carrying this T cell receptor beta chain was detected only a few times. The source of the sample is a study of patients and donors after allogeneic stem cell transplantation. CDR3 size: 13 residues. Germline V gene sequence: CDR1 KGHSH, CDR2 LQKENI. V was trimmed by 3 bases and J by 6 bases, leaving 6 bases between them. TCRdb redid the calling of the RT-PCR reads with MiXCR, one entry per CDR3 protein. This table holds approximately 160,000 distinct CDR3 sequences, about 32% found once. Source material: blood, either unsorted or a sorted T cell fraction (not recorded which). This rearrangement joins TRBV18 to TRBJ1-6; tentative D call: TRBD1 (5 bases). This TCR was sampled from a human donor who was either an allogeneic HSCT recipient or a stem cell or donor lymphocyte infusion donor (not recorded which). It is not recorded whose cells these are; they may come from a transplant donor. Here the CDR3 reads CASSPGGNSPLHF. In DNA form, the CDR3 reads TGTGCCAGCTCACCCGGGGGTAATTCACCCCTCCACTTT.